This TCR beta chain stems from a study of T cells in Graves' hyperthyroidism and ophthalmopathy. This clonotype was picked up many times. The germline V gene encodes CDR1 MNHNY and CDR2 SVGAGI (reference sequence). V lost 6 bases, J lost 8 bases, and 13 bases lay in between. This CDR3 comprises 12 residues. The investigators amplified TCR beta CDR3 regions from RNA transcripts. The HTBI set primed first-round TCR CDR3 RT-PCR. A single record per CDR3 protein comes from TCRdb applying MiXCR to the multiplex PCR reads. The sample records around 340,000 distinct CDR3 sequences, over 15% being singletons. The receptor was derived from a woman aged 40 to 55 with Graves' ophthalmopathy. The sequenced material came from blood. The J gene is TRBJ1-2, the V gene TRBV6-6; D might be TRBD1 (5 bases). This CDR3 reads CASSSGGVGYTF. CDR3 coding DNA: TGTGCCAGCAGCTCGGGGGGGGTCGGCTACACCTTC.